This TCR beta chain was observed in a study of PD-L1 blockade in urothelial cancer. General study findings and limits: Enhanced expansion of tumor-associated blood clones at 3 weeks characterized durable-benefit patients.

V lost 1 base to trimming and J lost 7 bases; unmatched junction nucleotides: 6. Germline CDR1 reads MNHNS; CDR2 reads SASEGT. The CDR3 totals 15 residues. Concerning this clone itself: Its target is unknown.

Profiled with immunoSEQ multiplex PCR; TCRdb holds only in-frame clones, not every one. There are 50,000 to 55,000 clones in the sample; 77% occur only once, and roughly 3.6% lies in the top ten. Sample: PBMCs, taken around atezolizumab (anti-PD-L1) treatment. The TCR was taken from a man between 65 and 79 years old with urothelial cancer. The chain is built from TRBV6-1 and TRBJ1-5, with TRBD1 matching 8 bases. The CDR3 DNA reads TGTGCCAGCAGTGAAGGGACAGGGAGGGAACAGCCCCAGCATTTT. Its translation: CASSEGTGREQPQHF.